This T cell receptor (beta chain) was captured by sequencing in a study of tumor-infiltrating lymphocytes in primary liver carcinoma. Study information: Per sample, productive TCRbeta reads numbered roughly 3.5 to 7.13 million, similar across tissue types.

A constant-region primer served to make TCR beta cDNA from approximately 490 ng total RNA. The TCR beta library was amplified through three nested multiplex PCR rounds in a modified ARM-PCR procedure. TCRdb re-derived calls from the multiplex PCR reads in MiXCR, one entry per CDR3 protein. Of over 100,000 distinct CDR3 sequences in the sample, roughly 75% were seen once. Unsorted bulk tissue, about 17-34 mg of it, served as the source for co-extraction of RNA and DNA. The study's findings and limits: Tumor tissue displayed a significantly greater top-250-clone fraction than blood (p = 0.039). Less overlap was seen in tumor-adjacent and tumor-blood pairs than in tumor region pairs.

There are a few counts of this clonotype. Its specificity is not known. The sequenced sample was tumor-adjacent normal liver tissue. The clonotype comes from a woman aged 55-75 years with primary liver carcinoma and hepatitis B virus infection.

CDR3 coding DNA: TGTGCCAGCAGTTTCGACGGTAATGAAAAACTGTTTTTT. Amino acid sequence: CASSFDGNEKLFF. The V call is TRBV28, the J call TRBJ1-4; the D is unclear. This CDR3 region has 13 residues. From germline, CDR1 is MDHEN and CDR2 SYDVKM. V was shortened by 3 bases and J by 4 bases, with 6 bases between the two germline ends.